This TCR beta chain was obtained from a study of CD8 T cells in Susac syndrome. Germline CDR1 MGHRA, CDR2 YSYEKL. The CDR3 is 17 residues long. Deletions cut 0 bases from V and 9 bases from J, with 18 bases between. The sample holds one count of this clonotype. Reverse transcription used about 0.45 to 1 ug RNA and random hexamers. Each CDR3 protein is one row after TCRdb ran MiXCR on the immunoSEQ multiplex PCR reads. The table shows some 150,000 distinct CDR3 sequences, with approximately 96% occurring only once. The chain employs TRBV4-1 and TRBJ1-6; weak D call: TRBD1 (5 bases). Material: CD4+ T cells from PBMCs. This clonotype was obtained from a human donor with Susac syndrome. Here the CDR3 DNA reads TGCGCCAGCAGCCAAGATAGTAGACTCCAGGGAAGTTCACCCCTCCACTTT. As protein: CASSQDSRLQGSSPLHF.